This T cell receptor beta chain came from a study of radiotherapy plus CTLA-4 blockade in lung cancer. Study-level background: The study recorded objective responses in roughly 20% of patients and disease control in around 31%. Broader study findings: In blood, early T cell clone dynamics reportedly predicted response best, together with interferon-beta. Blood-borne expansion of tumor-derived TCR clones followed radiotherapy plus ipilimumab.

Assay: immunoSEQ multiplex PCR; the TCRdb copy retains only in-frame clones and omits some. This table has 62,000 or so clones, around 79% appearing once. About this clone: Its antigen is unknown.

Focal radiation and CTLA-4 blockade (ipilimumab) were tested in chemo-refractory metastatic non-small-cell lung cancer patients. Material: peripheral blood, obtained from a patient treated with radiotherapy plus ipilimumab. This receptor was obtained from a human donor with non-small cell lung cancer who had a complete response to radiotherapy plus ipilimumab.

The CDR3 is CASSEKRLDYEQYF. CDR3 DNA: TGCGCCAGCAGTGAGAAAAGGTTGGACTACGAGCAGTACTTC. The genes are TRBV10-1 and TRBJ2-7; D is uncertain. Per the germline V gene, CDR1 is WNHNN and CDR2 is SYGVQD (reference sequence). V dropped 2 bases and J dropped 3 bases, with 11 bases sitting between them. This CDR3 region has 14 residues.